One and the same sample provided the 5 T cell receptor beta chains below, sequenced in a study of cytotoxic CD8 clonotypes in ibrutinib-treated CLL. The data were produced by immunoSEQ multiplex PCR, yet TCRdb's version contains in-frame clones alone and is incomplete. This table holds about 130,000 clones, less than 90% found once. This specimen was PBMCs, taken after 24 months of ibrutinib treatment. These receptor sequences come from a human donor with chronic lymphocytic leukemia.

The CDR3 loop reads CASSPEGGYTF. CDR3 coding DNA: TGTGCCAGCAGCCCCGAGGGGGGCTACACCTTC. The V and J genes are TRBV7-2 and TRBJ1-2; D may be TRBD1 (5 bases). Trimming cost V 5 bases and J 8 bases, with 9 bases left between them. CDR3 length: 11 residues. Germline V gives CDR1 SGHTA, CDR2 FQGNSA.

J is TRBJ1-3 and V is TRBV30; D remains ambiguous. The V and J ends lost 6 bases and 0 bases respectively, with 15 bases between them. Germline CDR1 and CDR2: GTSNPN and SVGIG (reference sequence). This CDR3 contains 15 residues. This chain's CDR3 is CACLKIPDSGNTIYF. Here the CDR3 DNA reads TGTGCCTGCCTCAAAATCCCGGACTCTGGAAACACCATATATTTT.

V and J are TRBV30 and TRBJ2-7, with D tentatively TRBD1 or TRBD2 (5 bases each). Trimming took 6 bases from V and 2 from J, leaving 14 bases between them. This CDR3 is 13 amino acids long. CDR1 is GTSNPN and CDR2 is SVGIG in the germline V gene (reference sequence). The CDR3 is CACRGEMAYEQYF. The CDR3 DNA sequence: TGTGCCTGCAGAGGGGAGATGGCCTACGAGCAGTACTTC. Filled out from reference TRBV30 and TRBJ2-7, the complete variable domain reads SQTIHQWPATLVQPVGSPLSLECTVEGTSNPNLYWYRQAAGRGLQLLFYSVGIGQISSEVPQNLSASRPQDRQFILSSKKLLLSDSGFYLCACRGEMAYEQYFGPGTRLTVT.

A single count supports this clone. The chain joins TRBV5-1 to TRBJ2-5; the D gene is possibly TRBD2 (6 bases). The CDR3 length is 16 residues. V lost 7 bases, J lost 5 bases, and 24 bases lay in between. The germline V gene has CDR1 SGHRS and CDR2 YFSETQ. CDR3 bases: TGCGCCAGCGGAGGGACCCTGAAGGGAGGACGGGAGACCCAGTACTTC. It specifies CASGGTLKGGRETQYF.

V is TRBV2 and J is TRBJ1-4, with D possibly being TRBD1 (6 bases). The CDR3 totals 16 residues. The V end was cut by 8 bases, the J end by 10 bases, with 26 bases between. From germline, CDR1 is SNHLY and CDR2 FYNNEI. This chain's CDR3 is CASAQGGDWGSLKLFF. For the CDR3, the DNA is TGTGCCAGCGCTCAAGGGGGTGACTGGGGCTCCCTAAAACTGTTTTTT.